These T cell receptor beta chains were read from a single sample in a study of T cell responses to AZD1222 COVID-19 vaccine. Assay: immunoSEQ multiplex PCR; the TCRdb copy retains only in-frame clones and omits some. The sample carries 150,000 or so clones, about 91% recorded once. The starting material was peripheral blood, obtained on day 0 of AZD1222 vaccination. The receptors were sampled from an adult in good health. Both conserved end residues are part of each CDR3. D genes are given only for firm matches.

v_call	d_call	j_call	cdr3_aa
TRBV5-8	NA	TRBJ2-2	CASSLYKGGGGTGELFF
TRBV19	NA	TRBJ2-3	CASSRGPRRADTQYF
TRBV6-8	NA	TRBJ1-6	CASSYYQKDSPLHF
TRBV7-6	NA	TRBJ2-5	CASSFGETQYF
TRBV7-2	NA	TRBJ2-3	CASSLTVGYSGYRADTQYF
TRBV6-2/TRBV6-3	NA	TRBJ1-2	CASSYAWDGYTF
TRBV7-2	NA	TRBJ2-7	CASKAGISYEQYF
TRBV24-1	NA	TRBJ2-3	CATSDGGSSTDTQYF
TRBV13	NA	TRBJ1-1	CASSPRTFKAEAFF
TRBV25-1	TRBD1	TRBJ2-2	CASSDRAAGELFF
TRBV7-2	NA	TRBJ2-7	CASSLTGPEGNEQYF
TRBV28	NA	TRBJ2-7	CASSPNVMGTTYEQYF
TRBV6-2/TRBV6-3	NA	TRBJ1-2	CASSSRGPLFF
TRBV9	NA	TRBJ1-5	CASSASLGPNQPQHF
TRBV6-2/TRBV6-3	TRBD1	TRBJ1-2	CASSRDSQNYGYTF
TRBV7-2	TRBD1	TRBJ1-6	CASSLKRDRAAPLHF
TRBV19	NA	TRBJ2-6	CASSTPLMGNGANVLTF
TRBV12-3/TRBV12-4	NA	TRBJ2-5	CASSYTGETQYF
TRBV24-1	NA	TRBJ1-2	CATSDLPRSYGYTF
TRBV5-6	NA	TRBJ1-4	CASSPGTSTNEKLFF
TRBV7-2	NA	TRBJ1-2	CASRADRPYGYTF
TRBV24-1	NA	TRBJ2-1	CATSDSGLSNEQFF
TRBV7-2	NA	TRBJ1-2	CASSLVSGEGVYGYTF
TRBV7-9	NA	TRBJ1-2	CASSSSTGGYTF
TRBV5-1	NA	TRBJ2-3	CASSTLTPEGQYF
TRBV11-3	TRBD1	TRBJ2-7	CASSFVADRGTYEQYF
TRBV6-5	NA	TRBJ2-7	CAVSRVNLDEQYF
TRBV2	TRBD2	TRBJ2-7	CASSDGTSGGRTYEQYF
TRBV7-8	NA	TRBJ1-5	CASSHGDYSNQPQHF
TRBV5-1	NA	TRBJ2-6	CASSLGGLGANVLTF
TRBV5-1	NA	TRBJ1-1	CASSIQGSKPEAFF
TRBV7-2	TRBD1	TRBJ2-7	CASSLARTDRDEQYF
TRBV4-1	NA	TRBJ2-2	CASSRGHGPSWELFF
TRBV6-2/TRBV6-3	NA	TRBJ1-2	CASSYCRGDPRTAFNYGYTF
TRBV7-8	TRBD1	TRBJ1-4	CASSERRTGNEKLFF
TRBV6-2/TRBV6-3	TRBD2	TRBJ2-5	CASSYWAGGRRETQYF
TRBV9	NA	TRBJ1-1	CASSVEGSLNTEAFF
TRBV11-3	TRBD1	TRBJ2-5	CASSDPRGTGGETQYF
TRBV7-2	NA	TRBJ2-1	CASSLRAIGNEQFF
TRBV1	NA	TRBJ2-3	CTSSDKPTSGRRCPDTQYF
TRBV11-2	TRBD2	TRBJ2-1	CASSPRLAGQFF
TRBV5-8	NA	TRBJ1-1	CASRFNWGLDTEAFF
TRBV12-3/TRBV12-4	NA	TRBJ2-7	CASSLARAYEQYF
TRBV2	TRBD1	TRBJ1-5	CASRRDRESQPQHF
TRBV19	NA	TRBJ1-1	CASSMDQWDTEAFF
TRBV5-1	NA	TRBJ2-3	CASSPGPGTDTQYF
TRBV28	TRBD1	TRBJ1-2	CASSPPKGANYGYTF
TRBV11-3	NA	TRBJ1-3	CASSFSRNSGNTIYF
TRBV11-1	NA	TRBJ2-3	CASSLKDTQYF
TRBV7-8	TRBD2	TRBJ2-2	CASSSLTSGSAGELFF
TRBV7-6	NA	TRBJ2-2	CASRVISNTGELFF
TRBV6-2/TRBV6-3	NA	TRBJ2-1	CASSRGLGPANEQFF
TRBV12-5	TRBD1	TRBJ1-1	CASGLTGDAEAFF
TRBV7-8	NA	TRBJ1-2	CASSLSHYGYTF
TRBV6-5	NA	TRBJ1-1	CASSYDNRKNTEAFF
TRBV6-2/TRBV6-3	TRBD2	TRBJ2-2	CASSDGRREMNTGELFF
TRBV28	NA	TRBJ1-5	CASSFRGQPQHF
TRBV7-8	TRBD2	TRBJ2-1	CASSRAGLATRNEQFF